This T cell receptor beta chain is drawn from a study of cytomegalovirus exposure and HLA in healthy donors. Findings of the study overall: Donor immune exposure was known only as CMV serostatus. Among CMV-associated TCR beta chains, most appeared HLA-restricted in a later analysis. The analysis excluded some indistinguishable V segments, including TRBV6-2 and TRBV6-3. A later analysis associated 15,000 or so TCR beta sequences with HLA alleles at a 0.05 false discovery rate.

Trimming took off 3 bases at V and 2 bases at J, with 10 bases between the two ends. This CDR3 region has 14 residues. CDR1 is ENHRY, CDR2 SYGVKD, per germline. The PCR used 60 Vbeta and 13 Jbeta primers. Libraries were prepared by immunoSEQ multiplex PCR; TCRdb keeps only in-frame clonotypes and omits some of them. The repertoire has 200,000 or so clones, approximately 81% of them found once; the top ten carry over 1%. As regards this clone: What it recognizes is unknown.

The chain has TRBV10-3 and TRBJ1-1; D ambiguous. The sequencing sample was made of PBMCs. The clonotype comes from a human donor in good health. The CDR3 DNA sequence: TGTGCCATCAGTGATAAACAGAGAAACACTGAAGCTTTCTTT. Translated, it gives CAISDKQRNTEAFF.